This T cell receptor beta chain was obtained from a study of blood T cell repertoires in COVID-19. Study overall: Sites across the United States, Italy and Spain contributed samples from acute and convalescent COVID-19. The cDNA or gDNA used as material had been derived from T cells, B-cell-depleted T cells, or PBMCs.

In its sample, this clone was seen a few times. Authors' processing steps: Scientists estimated how many nucleated cells there were by amplifying reference gene primers. Profiling relied on immunoSEQ multiplex PCR, and the TCRdb table lists in-frame clones only, not all of them. For V, J and clone size, that table is used; D and trimming come from the DNA. This sample carries 150,000 to 200,000 clones, about 87% of them seen once, and the ten largest clones take approximately 3.3%. The CDR3 is 14 amino acids. The germline CDR1 and CDR2 sequences are LGHDT and YNNKEL (reference sequence). Between the trimmed V and J ends, which lost 1 base and 3 bases, there was a span of 7 bases.

Sequences were obtained from peripheral blood. The rearrangement uses TRBV3-1 (or the pseudogene TRBV3-2) and TRBJ2-1; D gene uncertain. The TCR was taken from a man aged 18 to 29 with active or convalescent COVID-19. The DNA for the CDR3 is TGTGCCAGCAGCCAAGGTCGGTTCTACAATGAGCAGTTCTTC. Encoded protein: CASSQGRFYNEQFF.